Listed here are 21 T cell receptor beta chains from one sample, sequenced in a study of T cells in Graves' hyperthyroidism and ophthalmopathy. From RNA transcripts, TCR beta CDR3 regions were amplified. A first-round RT-PCR of the TCR CDR3 used the HTBI primer set. TCRdb analysed the multiplex PCR reads with MiXCR anew, one entry per CDR3 protein. This table holds nearly 250,000 distinct CDR3 sequences, less than 20% found once. Sequencing input: blood. The receptors shown here come from a woman between 18 and 29 years old with Graves' ophthalmopathy.

J is TRBJ2-5 and V is TRBV19, with D perhaps matching TRBD2 (7 bases). This CDR3 has 13 residues. The V end lost 8 bases, the J end lost 2 bases, and 12 bases lay between the germline ends. Germline V gives CDR1 LNHDA, CDR2 SQIVND (reference sequence). The CDR3 spells CASQGGGQETQYF. The CDR3 DNA is TGTGCCAGTCAGGGAGGGGGGCAAGAGACCCAGTACTTC.

This clonotype was seen at least ten times. The rearrangement uses TRBV5-1 and TRBJ2-7; TRBD1 is a possible D gene (5 bases). The germline gives CDR1 SGHRS, CDR2 YFSETQ. Trimming shortened V by 4 bases and J by 4 bases, and 6 bases separated the two germline ends. This CDR3 comprises 11 residues. The CDR3 protein is CASSKGYEQYF. For the CDR3, the DNA is TGCGCCAGCAGCAAGGGGTACGAGCAGTACTTC.

Concerning this clonotype itself: A much larger clone lies a single base off, so this may be a read error. V usage is TRBV12-3 or TRBV12-4 and J usage is TRBJ2-1, with 8 bases matching TRBD2. This CDR3 is 13 amino acids long. Trimming cost V 9 bases and J 5 bases; bases outside gene matches: 6. As DNA, the CDR3 is TGTGCCAGTGACACGGGGGGGCACAATGAGCAGTTCTTC. Translated: CASDTGGHNEQFF.

The chain is built from TRBV11-2 and TRBJ2-2, with D possibly being TRBD2 (6 bases). The germline V and J ends were trimmed by 7 bases and 5 bases, with 20 bases remaining between them. The CDR3 spans 16 residues. Germline loops: CDR1 SGHAT, CDR2 FQNNGV. CDR3 nucleotides: TGTGCCAGCAACTACTTCGGCGGGATTGGGACCGGGGAGCTGTTTTTT. This gives the protein CASNYFGGIGTGELFF.

This clonotype was counted ten times or more. The chain links TRBV28 to TRBJ2-5; 7 bases line up with TRBD2. This CDR3 is built from 16 residues. The V and J ends lost 5 bases and 0 bases, in that order; junction bases with no gene match: 9. Germline V CDR1 and CDR2: MDHEN, SYDVKM. This CDR3 reads CASSPAGGRDQETQYF. CDR3 bases: TGTGCCAGCAGTCCCGCCGGAGGGAGGGACCAAGAGACCCAGTACTTC.

The V call is TRBV14, the J call TRBJ1-1; D is perhaps TRBD1 (5 bases). Trimming stripped 1 base from V and 6 bases from J, with 21 bases between. The CDR3 is 17 amino acids. In germline, CDR1 is SGHDN, CDR2 FVKESK. CDR3 in amino acids: CASSQGAGGIRGAEAFF. CDR3 nucleotide sequence: TGTGCCAGCAGCCAAGGTGCCGGGGGAATAAGGGGCGCTGAAGCTTTCTTT.

This clonotype occurred many times. V and J are TRBV7-9 and TRBJ2-7, with 7 bases fitting TRBD1. V gave up 4 bases and J gave up 7 bases; unmatched junction bases: 4. Germline V gene sequence: CDR1 SEHNR, CDR2 FQNEAQ (reference sequence). This CDR3 has 12 residues. DNA of the CDR3: TGTGCCAGCAGCTACCCAGGGGGTGAGCAGTACTTC. As protein: CASSYPGGEQYF.

This sequence joins TRBV11-2 and TRBJ2-7, with D possibly being TRBD2 (5 bases). V gave up 5 bases and J gave up 4 bases, with 15 bases separating them. The CDR3 contains 14 residues. Germline V gene lookup returns CDR1 SGHAT and CDR2 FQNNGV. DNA of the CDR3: TGTGCCAGCAGCCCCGAGGGTGGCCCATACGAGCAGTACTTC. Its translation is CASSPEGGPYEQYF.

This chain joins TRBV28 and TRBJ2-3, with 11 nucleotides matching TRBD1. Germline V gene lookup returns CDR1 MDHEN and CDR2 SYDVKM. Trimming cost V 5 bases and J 4 bases; bases outside gene matches: 8. The CDR3 length is 16 residues. CDR3 nucleotide sequence: TGTGCCAGCAGTCCGACTACGGGACAGGGGGCAGATACGCAGTATTTT. This encodes CASSPTTGQGADTQYF. Drawing the rest from reference TRBV28 and TRBJ2-3, the complete variable domain is DVKVTQSSRYLVKRTGEKVFLECVQDMDHENMFWYRQDPGLGLRLIYFSYDVKMKEKGDIPEGYSVSREKKERFSLILESASTNQTSMYLCASSPTTGQGADTQYFGPGTRLTVL.

This clonotype was detected a few times. The chain combines TRBV12-3 or TRBV12-4 with TRBJ1-3; no firm D call. CDR3 size: 14 residues. V lost 4 bases to trimming and J lost 7 bases, with 14 bases between them. The CDR3 DNA reads as TGTGCCAGCAGTTCGCCGGAGGCCTTCAACACCATATATTTT. The encoded protein is CASSSPEAFNTIYF.

J is TRBJ1-4 and V is TRBV4-2; 8 nucleotides align to TRBD1. This CDR3 comprises 18 residues. Losses at the gene ends were 3 bases for V and 2 bases for J; bases not matched to a gene: 11. Germline V gene sequence: CDR1 LGHNA, CDR2 YNFKEQ. DNA for the CDR3: TGTGCCAGCAGCCAGGAACAGGGGGGGCTAGTGACTAATGAAAAACTGTTTTTT. It translates to CASSQEQGGLVTNEKLFF.

This clonotype has ten or more counts. The CDR3 coding sequence is TGTGCCAGCAGCCCACAGGGGTTCGACGAGCAGTACTTC. This encodes CASSPQGFDEQYF. J is TRBJ2-7 and V is TRBV11-2; TRBD1 agrees at 7 bases. This CDR3 comprises 13 residues. V was clipped by 5 bases and J by 5 bases; unmatched bases: 6. CDR1 and CDR2 from the germline V gene are SGHAT and FQNNGV.

This clonotype was picked up a small number of times. The chain couples TRBV27 to TRBJ2-1; D uncertain. Trimming shortened V by 0 bases and J by 0 bases, and 6 bases separated the two germline ends. Germline V CDR1 and CDR2: MNHEY, SMNVEV (reference sequence). This CDR3 is built from 15 residues. The CDR3 spells CASSLSSSSYNEQFF. CDR3 bases: TGTGCCAGCAGTTTATCGAGTAGCTCCTACAATGAGCAGTTCTTC.

Details on this clonotype: Given the absence of the conserved phenylalanine or tryptophan at the CDR3 end, a read error is likely. V usage is TRBV5-6 and J usage is TRBJ1-4; no clear D. This CDR3 comprises 16 residues. From germline, CDR1 is SGHDT and CDR2 YYEEEE. The ends were cut back, 0 bases at V and 3 bases at J, with 12 bases in the middle. The CDR3 protein is CASSLAGEEANEKLFL. The CDR3 region has the DNA TGTGCCAGCAGCTTGGCTGGGGAGGAGGCTAATGAAAAACTGTTTCTT.

This clonotype was detected many times. The chain links TRBV7-9 to TRBJ1-1; 9 bases are shared with TRBD1. The V gene's germline CDR1 is SEHNR and CDR2 FQNEAQ (reference sequence). Trimming at V came to 6 bases and at J to 8 bases, leaving 7 bases not matched to a gene. This CDR3 contains 13 residues. CDR3 nucleotides: TGTGCCAGCAGTGGACAGGGGATGACCGAAGCTTTCTTT. It codes for CASSGQGMTEAFF.

The gene calls are TRBV4-2 and TRBJ1-4; no clear D. The CDR3 runs to 16 residues. Germline CDR1 is LGHNA and CDR2 is YNFKEQ. The V end was cut by 1 base, the J end by 1 base, with 10 bases between. CDR3 loop: CASSQGGTRTNEKLFF. The CDR3 nucleotides are TGTGCCAGCAGCCAAGGGGGAACGAGAACTAATGAAAAACTGTTTTTT.

The genes are TRBV5-1 and TRBJ1-1; D perhaps matches TRBD1 (5 bases). This CDR3 has 16 amino acids. V was shortened by 2 bases and J by 5 bases, with 19 bases between the two germline ends. CDR1 is SGHRS, CDR2 YFSETQ, per germline. DNA for the CDR3: TGCGCCAGCAGCTTCACCACCTTGGGGGGGACGACTGAAGCTTTCTTT. This codes for CASSFTTLGGTTEAFF.

This clonotype was seen repeatedly, ten times or more. The CDR3 loop reads CASSRTGDFYTF. In DNA form, the CDR3 reads TGCGCCAGCAGCCGGACAGGGGACTTCTACACCTTC. The chain has TRBV5-1 and TRBJ1-2; 9 nucleotides match TRBD1. The CDR3 is made up of 12 amino acids. Germline V gene data show CDR1 as SGHRS and CDR2 as YFSETQ. With 4 bases clipped from V and 10 bases from J, the junction kept 5 bases outside the gene matches.

Ten or more counts support this clonotype. The chain has TRBV3-1 and TRBJ2-2; the D gene is possibly TRBD2 (7 bases). Deletions cut 7 bases from V and 7 bases from J, with 22 bases between. The CDR3 extends over 16 amino acids. Per germline, CDR1 LGHDT and CDR2 YNNKEL (reference sequence). The CDR3 sequence is CASTPEPGGLSGELFF. CDR3 coding DNA: TGTGCCAGCACCCCCGAGCCGGGGGGCTTGAGCGGGGAGCTGTTTTTT.

Many counts were recorded for this clonotype. The chain carries TRBV12-3 or TRBV12-4 and TRBJ1-2; possibly TRBD1 for D (6 bases). This CDR3 has 14 residues. Trimming shortened V by 5 bases and J by 5 bases, and 15 bases separated the two germline ends. Written as DNA, the CDR3 is TGTGCCAGCAGTGCAGGGGACGGCTTATATGGCTACACCTTC. This translates into CASSAGDGLYGYTF.

This clonotype was seen a handful of times. A read error is possible here, since a much larger clone lies one base away. V is TRBV27 and J is TRBJ2-1; 11 bases match TRBD2. The CDR3 is 17 residues long. CDR1 is MNHEY and CDR2 is SMNVEV in the germline V gene (reference sequence). CDR3 nucleotides: TGTGCCAGCAGGCTAGCGGGGGGCCCCTTCTCCTACAATGAGCAGTCCTTC. Translated: CASRLAGGPFSYNEQSF.